These 9 T cell receptor beta chains were sequenced from one sample in a study of graft-versus-host responses after intestinal transplantation (dated by TCRdb to about 2021). Library method: the immunoSEQ multiplex PCR assay. TCRdb provides this immuneACCESS table in a form limited to in-frame rearrangements. Some clones are lacking; in checked studies, under half of them reflect an unresolved V gene, and why the rest are absent is not known. This sample has about 77,000 clones in its table, and about 90% of those were observed once. The ten largest clones take up 0.55% to 0.75% of the sample. Sample: PBMCs, taken 98 days after intestinal transplantation. The receptor set was obtained from a human patient who received an intestinal transplant, so some T cells may come from the graft donor.

This chain joins TRBV5-4 and TRBJ2-2, with 10 bases aligning to TRBD2. The CDR3 has 12 amino acids. Germline CDR1 reads SGHNT; CDR2 reads YYREEE (reference sequence). V lost 5 bases and J lost 8; bases outside the gene matches: 0. The CDR3 region is CASRLAGGELFF. The CDR3 DNA sequence: TGTGCCAGCAGACTAGCGGGGGGGGAGCTGTTTTTT.

The rearrangement links TRBV13 to TRBJ2-1, with D unclear. Trimming took 3 bases from V and 6 from J, leaving 12 bases between them. The germline V gene encodes CDR1 PRHDT and CDR2 FYEKMQ (reference sequence). CDR3 length equals 14 residues. The CDR3 region is CASSFGTVINEQFF. CDR3 DNA sequence: TGTGCCAGCAGCTTCGGAACAGTGATCAATGAGCAGTTCTTC.

With respect to this clone: This specimen includes other DNA sequences encoding the same CDR3. The V and J genes are TRBV6-1 and TRBJ2-7, with 11 nucleotides matching TRBD1. Germline V CDR1 and CDR2: MNHNS, SASEGT. The CDR3 contains 13 residues. The J segment lost 4 bases and the V segment lost 6 bases, leaving 2 bases of the junction unmatched. For the CDR3, the DNA is TGTGCCAGCAGCCGGGACAGGGGGTACGAGCAGTACTTC. Its translation is CASSRDRGYEQYF.

This chain uses TRBV19 with TRBJ2-3; a weak D match, TRBD1 (5 bases). Trimming took off 6 bases at V and 1 base at J, with 11 bases between the two ends. The germline V gene has CDR1 LNHDA and CDR2 SQIVND (reference sequence). This CDR3 spans 14 amino acids. The CDR3 sequence: CASRGREGTDTQYF. The CDR3 region has the DNA TGTGCCAGTAGAGGCAGGGAAGGCACAGATACGCAGTATTTT.

V usage is TRBV23-1 and J usage is TRBJ2-1, with D perhaps TRBD2 (6 bases). TRBV23-1 is placed among ORFs of uncertain function. This CDR3 spans 16 amino acids. Between the trimmed V and J ends, which lost 2 bases and 6 bases, there was a span of 17 bases. The CDR3 protein is CASSQHNGEASNEQFF. The CDR3 region has the DNA TGCGCCAGCAGTCAACATAACGGGGAGGCCTCCAATGAGCAGTTCTTC.

This chain joins TRBV27 and TRBJ2-3; 7 nucleotides align to TRBD1. Germline CDR1 is MNHEY and CDR2 is SMNVEV (reference sequence). V dropped 4 bases and J dropped 3; count of bases not matched to a gene: 7. The CDR3 is made up of 15 amino acids. CDR3 loop: CASSSGQRETDTQYF. Written as DNA, the CDR3 is TGTGCCAGCAGTTCGGGACAGAGGGAGACAGATACGCAGTATTTT.

The chain links TRBV5-4 to TRBJ1-2, with D perhaps matching TRBD1 (6 bases). The V gene's germline CDR1 is SGHNT and CDR2 YYREEE (reference sequence). This CDR3 region has 13 residues. V gave up 3 bases and J gave up 4 bases, with 10 bases separating them. CDR3 in amino acids: CASSSQGSYGYTF. DNA of the CDR3: TGTGCCAGCAGCTCACAGGGATCCTATGGCTACACCTTC. The full variable domain, rest sourced from reference TRBV5-4 and TRBJ1-2, is ETGVTQSPTHLIKTRGQQVTLRCSSQSGHNTVSWYQQALGQGPQFIFQYYREEENGRGNFPPRFSGLQFPNYSSELNVNALELDDSALYLCASSSQGSYGYTFGSGTRLTVV.

The V and J genes are TRBV5-4 and TRBJ2-2; D remains ambiguous. The CDR3 has 15 amino acids. V was pared by 0 bases and J by 2 bases, with 8 bases between. The germline V gene has CDR1 SGHNT and CDR2 YYREEE (reference sequence). The CDR3 reads CASSLGGFNTGELFF. In DNA form, the CDR3 reads TGTGCCAGCAGCTTGGGGGGTTTTAACACCGGGGAGCTGTTTTTT.

The V gene is TRBV25-1, the J gene TRBJ1-4; D is undetermined. The germline V gene encodes CDR1 MGHDK and CDR2 SYGVNS. The ends were cut back, 3 bases at V and 4 bases at J, with 9 bases in the middle. CDR3 length equals 14 residues. Here the CDR3 reads CASSEVGLNEKLFF. The DNA of the CDR3 is TGTGCCAGCAGTGAGGTCGGTCTTAATGAAAAACTGTTTTTT.